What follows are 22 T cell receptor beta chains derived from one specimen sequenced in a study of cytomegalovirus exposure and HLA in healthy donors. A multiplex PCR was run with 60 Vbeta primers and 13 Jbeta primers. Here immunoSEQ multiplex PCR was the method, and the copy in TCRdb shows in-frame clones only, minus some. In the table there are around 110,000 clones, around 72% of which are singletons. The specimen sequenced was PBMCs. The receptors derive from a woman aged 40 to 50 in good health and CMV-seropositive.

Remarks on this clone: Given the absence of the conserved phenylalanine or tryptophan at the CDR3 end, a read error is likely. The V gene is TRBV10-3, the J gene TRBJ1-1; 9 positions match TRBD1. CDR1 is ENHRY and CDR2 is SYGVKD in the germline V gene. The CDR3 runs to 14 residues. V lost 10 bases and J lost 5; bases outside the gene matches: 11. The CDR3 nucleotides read TGTGCCAGCAGGCGGGACAGGGCAGGAACTGAAGCTTTCCTT. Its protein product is CASRRDRAGTEAFL.

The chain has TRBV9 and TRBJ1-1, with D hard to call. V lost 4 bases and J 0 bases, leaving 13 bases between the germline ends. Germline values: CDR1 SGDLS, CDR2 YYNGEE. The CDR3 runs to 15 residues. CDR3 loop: CASSSGSPLNTEAFF. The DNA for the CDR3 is TGTGCCAGCAGCAGCGGGTCCCCCCTGAACACTGAAGCTTTCTTT.

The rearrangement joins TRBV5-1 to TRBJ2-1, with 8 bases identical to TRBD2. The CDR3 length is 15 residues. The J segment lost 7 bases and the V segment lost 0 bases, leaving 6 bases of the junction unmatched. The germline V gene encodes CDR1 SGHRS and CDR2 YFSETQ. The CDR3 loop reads CASSLAPGGPNEQFF. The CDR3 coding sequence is TGCGCCAGCAGCTTGGCACCGGGGGGGCCGAATGAGCAGTTCTTC.

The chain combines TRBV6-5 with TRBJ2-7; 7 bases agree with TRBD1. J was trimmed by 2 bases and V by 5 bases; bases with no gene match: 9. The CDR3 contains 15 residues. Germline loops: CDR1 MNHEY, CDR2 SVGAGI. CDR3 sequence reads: CASSRVQGQPYEQYF. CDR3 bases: TGTGCCAGCAGTCGAGTACAGGGACAGCCCTACGAGCAGTACTTC.

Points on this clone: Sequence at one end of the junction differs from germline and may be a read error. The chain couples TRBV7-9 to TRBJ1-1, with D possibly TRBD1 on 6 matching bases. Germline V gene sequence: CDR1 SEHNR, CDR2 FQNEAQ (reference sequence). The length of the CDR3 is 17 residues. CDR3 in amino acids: CASRLGKTGTMNTEAFF. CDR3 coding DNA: TGTGCCAGCAGGTTAGGTAAAACCGGGACAATGAACACTGAAGCTTTCTTT. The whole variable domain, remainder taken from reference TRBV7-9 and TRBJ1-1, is DTGVSQNPRHKITKRGQNVTFRCDPISEHNRLYWYRQTLGQGPEFLTYFQNEAQLEKSRLLSDRFSAERPKGSFSTLEIQRTEQGDSAMYLCASRLGKTGTMNTEAFFGQGTRLTVV.

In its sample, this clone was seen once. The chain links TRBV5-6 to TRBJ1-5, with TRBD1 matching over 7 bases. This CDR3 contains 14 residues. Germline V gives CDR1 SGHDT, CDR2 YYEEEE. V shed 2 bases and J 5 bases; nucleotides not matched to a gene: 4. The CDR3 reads CASSLSRGDQPQHF. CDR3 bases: TGTGCCAGCAGCTTATCCAGGGGGGATCAGCCCCAGCATTTT.

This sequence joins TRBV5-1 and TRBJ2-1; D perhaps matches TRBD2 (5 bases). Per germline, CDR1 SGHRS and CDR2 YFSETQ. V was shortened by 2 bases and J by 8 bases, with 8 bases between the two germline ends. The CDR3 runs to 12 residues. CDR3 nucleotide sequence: TGCGCCAGCAGCTTAGGAGGTTATGAGCAGTTCTTC. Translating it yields CASSLGGYEQFF. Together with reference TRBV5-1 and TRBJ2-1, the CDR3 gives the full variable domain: KAGVTQTPRYLIKTRGQQVTLSCSPISGHRSVSWYQQTPGQGLQFLFEYFSETQRNKGNFPGRFSGRQFSNSRSEMNVSTLELGDSALYLCASSLGGYEQFFGPGTRLTVL.

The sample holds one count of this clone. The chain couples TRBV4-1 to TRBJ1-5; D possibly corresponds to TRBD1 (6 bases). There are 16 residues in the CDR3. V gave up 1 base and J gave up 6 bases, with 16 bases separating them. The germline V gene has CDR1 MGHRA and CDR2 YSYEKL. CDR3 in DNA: TGCGCCAGCAGCCAAGGGGTAGGCAGGGGTATTCAGCCCCAGCATTTT. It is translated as CASSQGVGRGIQPQHF.

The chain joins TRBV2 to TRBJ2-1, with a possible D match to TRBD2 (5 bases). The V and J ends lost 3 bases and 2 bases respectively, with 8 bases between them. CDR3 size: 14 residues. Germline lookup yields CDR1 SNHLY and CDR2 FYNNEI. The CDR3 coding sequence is TGTGCCAGCAGTGACCCCGGGACCTACAATGAGCAGTTCTTC. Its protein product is CASSDPGTYNEQFF. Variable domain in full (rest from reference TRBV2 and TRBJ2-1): EPEVTQTPSHQVTQMGQEVILRCVPISNHLYFYWYRQILGQKVEFLVSFYNNEISEKSEIFDDQFSVERPDGSNFTLKIRSTKLEDSAMYFCASSDPGTYNEQFFGPGTRLTVL.

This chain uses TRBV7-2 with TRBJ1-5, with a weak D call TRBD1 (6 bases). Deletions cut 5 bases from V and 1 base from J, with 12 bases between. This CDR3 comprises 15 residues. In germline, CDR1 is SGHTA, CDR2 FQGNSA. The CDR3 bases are TGTGCCAGCAGCCCGGCGACAGGAAGCAATCAGCCCCAGCATTTT. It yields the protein CASSPATGSNQPQHF.

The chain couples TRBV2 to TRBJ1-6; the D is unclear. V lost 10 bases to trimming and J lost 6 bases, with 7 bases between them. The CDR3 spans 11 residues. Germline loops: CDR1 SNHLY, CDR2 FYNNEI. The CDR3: CATRANSPLHF. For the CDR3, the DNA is TGTGCCACCCGAGCTAATTCACCCCTCCACTTT.

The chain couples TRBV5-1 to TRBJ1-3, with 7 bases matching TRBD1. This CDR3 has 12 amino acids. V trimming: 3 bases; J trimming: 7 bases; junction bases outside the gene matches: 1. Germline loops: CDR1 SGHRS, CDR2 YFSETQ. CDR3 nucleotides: TGCGCCAGCAGCTCGACAGGGAACACCATATATTTT. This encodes CASSSTGNTIYF.

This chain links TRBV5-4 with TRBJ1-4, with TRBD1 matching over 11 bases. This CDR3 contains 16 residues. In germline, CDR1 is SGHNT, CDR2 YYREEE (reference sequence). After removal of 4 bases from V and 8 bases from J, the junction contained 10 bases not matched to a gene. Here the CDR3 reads CASSRGQGVSLEKLFF. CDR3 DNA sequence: TGTGCCAGCAGCAGGGGACAGGGGGTCTCGCTGGAAAAACTGTTTTTT. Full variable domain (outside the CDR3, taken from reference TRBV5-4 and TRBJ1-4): ETGVTQSPTHLIKTRGQQVTLRCSSQSGHNTVSWYQQALGQGPQFIFQYYREEENGRGNFPPRFSGLQFPNYSSELNVNALELDDSALYLCASSRGQGVSLEKLFFGSGTQLSVL.

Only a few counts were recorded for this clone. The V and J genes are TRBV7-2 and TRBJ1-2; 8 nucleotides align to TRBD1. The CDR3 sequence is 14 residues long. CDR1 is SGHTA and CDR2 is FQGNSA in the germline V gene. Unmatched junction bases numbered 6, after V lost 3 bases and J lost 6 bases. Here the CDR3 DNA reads TGTGCCAGCAGCTTGCAGCAGGGGGCTGATGGCTACACCTTC. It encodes CASSLQQGADGYTF.

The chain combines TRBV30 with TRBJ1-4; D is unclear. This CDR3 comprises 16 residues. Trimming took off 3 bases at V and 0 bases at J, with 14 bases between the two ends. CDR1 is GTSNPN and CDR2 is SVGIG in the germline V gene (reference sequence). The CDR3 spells CAWRKELYATNEKLFF. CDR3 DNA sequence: TGTGCCTGGAGGAAAGAGCTTTACGCAACTAATGAAAAACTGTTTTTT.

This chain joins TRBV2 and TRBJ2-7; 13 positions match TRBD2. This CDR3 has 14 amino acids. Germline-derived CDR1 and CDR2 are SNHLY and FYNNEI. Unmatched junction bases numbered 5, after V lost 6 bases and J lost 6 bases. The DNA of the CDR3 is TGTGCCAGCAGCGGACTAGCGGGGGACCGCGAGCAGTACTTC. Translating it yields CASSGLAGDREQYF.

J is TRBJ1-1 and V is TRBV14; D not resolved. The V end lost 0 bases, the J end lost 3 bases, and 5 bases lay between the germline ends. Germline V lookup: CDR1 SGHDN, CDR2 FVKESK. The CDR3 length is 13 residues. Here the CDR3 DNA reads TGTGCCAGCAGCCAAGACAGCGACACTGAAGCTTTCTTT. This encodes CASSQDSDTEAFF.

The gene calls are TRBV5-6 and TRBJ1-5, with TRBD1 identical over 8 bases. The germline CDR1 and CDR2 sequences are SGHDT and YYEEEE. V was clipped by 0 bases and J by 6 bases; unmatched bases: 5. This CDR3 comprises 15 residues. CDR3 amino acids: CASSLDQGAGQPQHF. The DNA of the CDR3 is TGTGCCAGCAGCTTGGATCAGGGGGCGGGTCAGCCCCAGCATTTT.

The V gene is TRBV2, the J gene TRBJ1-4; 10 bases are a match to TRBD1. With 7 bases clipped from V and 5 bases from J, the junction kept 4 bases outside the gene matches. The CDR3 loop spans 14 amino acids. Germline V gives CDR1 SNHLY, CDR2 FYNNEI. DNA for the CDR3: TGTGCCAGCACGGGACAGGGGACGAATGAAAAACTGTTTTTT. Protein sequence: CASTGQGTNEKLFF.

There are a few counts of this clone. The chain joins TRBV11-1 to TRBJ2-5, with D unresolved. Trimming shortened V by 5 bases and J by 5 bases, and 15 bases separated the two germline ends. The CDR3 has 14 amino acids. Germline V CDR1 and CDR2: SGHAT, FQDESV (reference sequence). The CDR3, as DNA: TGTGCCAGCAGCCCCCGTATACTTCGGGAGACCCAGTACTTC. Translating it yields CASSPRILRETQYF.

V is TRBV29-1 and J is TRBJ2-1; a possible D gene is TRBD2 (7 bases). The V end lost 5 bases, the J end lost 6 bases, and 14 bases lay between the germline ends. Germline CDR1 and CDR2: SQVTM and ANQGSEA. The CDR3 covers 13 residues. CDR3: CSVSWGGPNEQFF. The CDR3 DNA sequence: TGCAGCGTTTCCTGGGGGGGGCCCAATGAGCAGTTCTTC.

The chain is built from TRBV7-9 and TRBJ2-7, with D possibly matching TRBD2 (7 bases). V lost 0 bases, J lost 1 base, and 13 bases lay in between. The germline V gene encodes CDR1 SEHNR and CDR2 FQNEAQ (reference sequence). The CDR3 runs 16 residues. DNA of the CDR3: TGTGCCAGCAGCTTAGCGGGCGGGGGCAAATCCTACGAGCAGTACTTC. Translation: CASSLAGGGKSYEQYF.